This T cell receptor beta chain was retrieved from a study of T cell repertoires in cytomegalovirus infection. Study-level points and caveats: Predominance within the ex vivo response was attributable to HLA-C-restricted CMV-specific TCR beta clonotypes.

About this clonotype: The antigen remains unidentified.

The germline gives CDR1 MNHEY, CDR2 SVGEGT. The CDR3 is made up of 13 amino acids. V was shortened by 8 bases and J by 3 bases, with 14 bases between the two germline ends. In TCRdb, the reads were re-called with MiXCR into one record per CDR3 protein. The table lists fewer than 950,000 distinct CDR3 sequences, about 30% of them singletons, with around 12% in the top ten. V usage is TRBV6-2 or TRBV6-3 and J usage is TRBJ2-7; D is unresolved. The sequence derives from a human donor in good health (CMV status not recorded). Some clones in this sample may be carry-over from other donors' samples. The source was cultured CD8+ T cells from PBMCs, collected from culture after CMV antigen stimulation. CDR3 in amino acids: CASSRTQIYEQYF. DNA for the CDR3: TGTGCCAGCTCCCGGACCCAAATCTACGAGCAGTACTTC.